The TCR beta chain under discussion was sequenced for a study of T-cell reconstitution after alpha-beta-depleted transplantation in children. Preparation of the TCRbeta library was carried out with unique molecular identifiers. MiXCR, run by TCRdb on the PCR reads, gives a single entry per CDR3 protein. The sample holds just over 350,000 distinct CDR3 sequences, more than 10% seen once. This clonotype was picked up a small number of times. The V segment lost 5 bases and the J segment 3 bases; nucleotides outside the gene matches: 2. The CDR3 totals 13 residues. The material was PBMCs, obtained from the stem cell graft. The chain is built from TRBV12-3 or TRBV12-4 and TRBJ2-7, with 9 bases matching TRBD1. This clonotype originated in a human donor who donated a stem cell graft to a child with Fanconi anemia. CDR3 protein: CASSMTGGYEQYV. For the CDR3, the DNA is TGTGCCAGCAGTATGACAGGGGGCTACGAGCAGTACGTC.